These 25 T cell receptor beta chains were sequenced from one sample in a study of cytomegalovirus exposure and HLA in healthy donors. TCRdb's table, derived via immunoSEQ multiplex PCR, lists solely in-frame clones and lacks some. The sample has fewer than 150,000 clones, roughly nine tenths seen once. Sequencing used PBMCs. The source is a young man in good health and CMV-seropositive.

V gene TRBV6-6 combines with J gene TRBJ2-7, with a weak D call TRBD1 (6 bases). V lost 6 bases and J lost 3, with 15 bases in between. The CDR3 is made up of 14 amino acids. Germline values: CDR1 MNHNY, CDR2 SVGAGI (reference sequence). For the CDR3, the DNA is TGTGCCAGCAGCGTAGGGACAAATTACTACGAGCAGTACTTC. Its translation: CASSVGTNYYEQYF.

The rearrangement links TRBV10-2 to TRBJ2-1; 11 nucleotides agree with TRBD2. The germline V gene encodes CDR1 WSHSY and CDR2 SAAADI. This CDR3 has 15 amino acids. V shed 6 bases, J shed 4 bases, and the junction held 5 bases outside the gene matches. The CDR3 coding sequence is TGCGCCAGCAGGAAGACTAGCGGGATATACAATGAGCAGTTCTTC. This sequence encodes CASRKTSGIYNEQFF.

CDR3 sequence: CASTLTAGSDQPQHF. The CDR3 DNA is TGTGCCAGCACCCTCACGGCGGGGAGCGATCAGCCCCAGCATTTT. This rearrangement joins TRBV5-6 to TRBJ1-5; D unclear. V lost 6 bases and J 5 bases, leaving 18 bases between the germline ends. CDR3 length equals 15 residues. Germline V lookup: CDR1 SGHDT, CDR2 YYEEEE.

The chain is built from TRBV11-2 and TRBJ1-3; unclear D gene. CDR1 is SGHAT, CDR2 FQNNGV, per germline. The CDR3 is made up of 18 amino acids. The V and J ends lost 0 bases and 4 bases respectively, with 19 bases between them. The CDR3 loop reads CASSLEAVGQTPGNTIYF. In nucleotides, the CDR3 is TGTGCCAGCAGCTTAGAAGCGGTGGGTCAGACCCCCGGAAACACCATATATTTT.

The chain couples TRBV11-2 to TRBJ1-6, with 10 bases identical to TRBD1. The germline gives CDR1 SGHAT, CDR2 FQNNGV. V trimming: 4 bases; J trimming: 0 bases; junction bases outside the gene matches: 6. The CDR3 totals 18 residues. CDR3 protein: CASSSPRDRGSYNSPLHF. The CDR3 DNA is TGTGCCAGCAGCTCCCCGCGGGACAGGGGCTCCTATAATTCACCCCTCCACTTT.

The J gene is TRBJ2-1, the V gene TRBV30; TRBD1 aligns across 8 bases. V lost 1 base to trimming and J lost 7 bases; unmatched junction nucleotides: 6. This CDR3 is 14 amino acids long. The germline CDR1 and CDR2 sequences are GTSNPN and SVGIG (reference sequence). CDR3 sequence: CAWSGGQGRNEQFF. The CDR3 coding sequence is TGTGCCTGGAGTGGAGGACAGGGTAGGAATGAGCAGTTCTTC.

The CDR3, as DNA: TGTGCCAGCAGCCCGCAGGGACAGGGGGCGGATGGCTACACCTTC. Translated: CASSPQGQGADGYTF. The V and J genes are TRBV7-2 and TRBJ1-2; TRBD1 matches at 12 bases. The CDR3 length is 15 residues. J gave up 6 bases and V 5 bases, and 7 bases lay outside the gene matches. The germline V gene has CDR1 SGHTA and CDR2 FQGNSA.

This CDR3 is CASSSPPGTSENTGELFF. Here the CDR3 DNA reads TGTGCCAGCAGCTCCCCACCAGGGACTAGCGAGAACACCGGGGAGCTGTTTTTT. The rearrangement joins TRBV5-4 to TRBJ2-2, with 10 positions matching TRBD2. Germline V lookup: CDR1 SGHNT, CDR2 YYREEE (reference sequence). V was clipped by 3 bases and J by 1 base; unmatched bases: 9. The CDR3 runs 18 residues.

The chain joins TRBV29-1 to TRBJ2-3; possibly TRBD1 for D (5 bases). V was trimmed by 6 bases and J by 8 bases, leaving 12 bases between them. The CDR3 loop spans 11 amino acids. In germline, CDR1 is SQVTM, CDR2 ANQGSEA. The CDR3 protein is CSVGPQGTQYF. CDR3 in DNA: TGCAGCGTGGGGCCCCAGGGTACGCAGTATTTT.

For the CDR3, the DNA is TGTGCCAGCAGCTCACTAAGGGACAGGGGGGACGAGCAGTACTTC. Translation gives CASSSLRDRGDEQYF. The V gene is TRBV11-2, the J gene TRBJ2-7, with 11 bases that match TRBD1. Germline assignment: CDR1 SGHAT and CDR2 FQNNGV. This CDR3 has 15 residues. J lost 5 bases, V lost 4 bases, and 7 bases had no gene match.

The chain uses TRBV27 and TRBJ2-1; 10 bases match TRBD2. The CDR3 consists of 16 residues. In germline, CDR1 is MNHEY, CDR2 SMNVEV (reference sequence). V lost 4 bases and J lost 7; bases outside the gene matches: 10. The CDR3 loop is CASSSSLAGVRNEQFF. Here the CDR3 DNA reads TGTGCCAGCAGTTCCTCGCTAGCGGGGGTTCGTAATGAGCAGTTCTTC.

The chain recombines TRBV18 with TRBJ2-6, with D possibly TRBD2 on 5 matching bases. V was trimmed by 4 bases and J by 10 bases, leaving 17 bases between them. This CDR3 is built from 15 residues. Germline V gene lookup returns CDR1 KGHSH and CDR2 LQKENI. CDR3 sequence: CASSLSVLDYNVLTF. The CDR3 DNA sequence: TGTGCCAGCTCACTATCGGTCCTCGACTATAACGTCCTGACTTTC.

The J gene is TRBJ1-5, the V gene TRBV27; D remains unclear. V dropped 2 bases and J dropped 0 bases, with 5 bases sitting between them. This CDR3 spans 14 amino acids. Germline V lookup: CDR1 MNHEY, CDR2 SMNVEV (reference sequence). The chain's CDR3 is CASSLAVSNQPQHF. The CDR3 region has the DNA TGTGCCAGCAGTTTAGCGGTTAGCAATCAGCCCCAGCATTTT.

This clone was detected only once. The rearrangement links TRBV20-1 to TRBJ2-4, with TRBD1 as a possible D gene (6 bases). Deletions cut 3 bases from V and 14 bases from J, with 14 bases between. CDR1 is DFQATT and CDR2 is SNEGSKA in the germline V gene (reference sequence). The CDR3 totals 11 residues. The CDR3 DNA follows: TGCAGTGCTAGTCTGGGACATTCTAAGTACTTC. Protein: CSASLGHSKYF.

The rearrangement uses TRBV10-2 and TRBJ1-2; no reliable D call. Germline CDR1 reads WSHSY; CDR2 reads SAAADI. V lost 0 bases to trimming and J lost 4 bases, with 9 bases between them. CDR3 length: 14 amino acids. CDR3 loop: CASSESSRVYGYTF. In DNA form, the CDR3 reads TGCGCCAGCAGTGAGTCGAGCCGGGTCTATGGCTACACCTTC.

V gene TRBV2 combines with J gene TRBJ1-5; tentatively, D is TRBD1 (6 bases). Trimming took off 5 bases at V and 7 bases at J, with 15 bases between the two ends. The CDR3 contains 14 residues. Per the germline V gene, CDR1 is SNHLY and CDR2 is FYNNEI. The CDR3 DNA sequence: TGTGCCAGCAGTACTACAGGGTTTTCACAGCCCCAGCATTTT. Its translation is CASSTTGFSQPQHF.

This chain's CDR3 is CASSDPGGGKTQYF. Written as DNA, the CDR3 is TGTGCCAGCAGTGATCCAGGGGGCGGGAAGACCCAGTACTTC. This chain joins TRBV2 and TRBJ2-5; TRBD1 matches at 8 bases. Germline CDR1 and CDR2: SNHLY and FYNNEI. The CDR3 length is 14 residues. V was clipped by 3 bases and J by 6 bases; unmatched bases: 6.

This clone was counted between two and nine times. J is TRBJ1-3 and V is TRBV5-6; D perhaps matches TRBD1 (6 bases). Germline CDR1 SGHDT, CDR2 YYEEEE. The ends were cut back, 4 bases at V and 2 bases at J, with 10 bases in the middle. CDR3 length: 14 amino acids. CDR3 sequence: CASSRDITGNTIYF. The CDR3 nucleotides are TGTGCCAGCAGCAGGGACATAACTGGAAACACCATATATTTT.

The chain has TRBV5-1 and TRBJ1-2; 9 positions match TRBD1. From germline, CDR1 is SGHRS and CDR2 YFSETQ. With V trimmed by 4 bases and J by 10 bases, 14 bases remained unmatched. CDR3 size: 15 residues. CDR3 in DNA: TGCGCCAGCAGCATTACCCGACCACGACAGGGGGACTACACCTTC. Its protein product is CASSITRPRQGDYTF.

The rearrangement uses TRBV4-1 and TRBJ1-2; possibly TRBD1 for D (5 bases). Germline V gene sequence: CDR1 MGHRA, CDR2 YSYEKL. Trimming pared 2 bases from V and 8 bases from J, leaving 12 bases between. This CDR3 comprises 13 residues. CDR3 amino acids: CASSQTQGTGYTF. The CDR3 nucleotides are TGCGCCAGCAGCCAAACCCAGGGTACCGGCTACACCTTC.

The CDR3 is CASRNTGTGLYEQYF. DNA for the CDR3: TGTGCCAGCAGAAATACCGGGACAGGGTTGTACGAGCAGTACTTC. The chain links TRBV27 to TRBJ2-7, with 9 bases identical to TRBD1. The CDR3 has 15 amino acids. Germline lookup yields CDR1 MNHEY and CDR2 SMNVEV (reference sequence). V gave up 6 bases and J gave up 4 bases; unmatched junction bases: 10.

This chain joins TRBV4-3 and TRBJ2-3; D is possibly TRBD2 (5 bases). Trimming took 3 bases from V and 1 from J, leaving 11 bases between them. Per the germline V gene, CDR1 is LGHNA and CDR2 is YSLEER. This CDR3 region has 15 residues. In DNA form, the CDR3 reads TGCGCCAGCAGCCAGAGGTTCGGGGGCACAGATACGCAGTATTTT. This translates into CASSQRFGGTDTQYF.

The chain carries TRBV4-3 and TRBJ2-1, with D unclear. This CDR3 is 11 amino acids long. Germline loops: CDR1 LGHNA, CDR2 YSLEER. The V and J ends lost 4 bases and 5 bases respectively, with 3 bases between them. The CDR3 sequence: CASSLNNEQFF. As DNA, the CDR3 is TGCGCCAGCAGCCTAAACAATGAGCAGTTCTTC.

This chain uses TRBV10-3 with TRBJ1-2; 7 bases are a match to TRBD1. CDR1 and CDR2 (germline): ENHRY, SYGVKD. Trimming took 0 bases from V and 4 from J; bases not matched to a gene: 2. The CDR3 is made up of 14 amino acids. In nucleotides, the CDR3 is TGTGCCATCAGTGAGTCTCGGACAGGCTATGGCTACACCTTC. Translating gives CAISESRTGYGYTF.

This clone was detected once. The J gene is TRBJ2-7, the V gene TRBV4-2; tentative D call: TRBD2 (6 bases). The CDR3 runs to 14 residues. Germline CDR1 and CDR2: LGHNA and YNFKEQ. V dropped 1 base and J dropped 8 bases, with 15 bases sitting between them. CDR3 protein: CASSQGSGNEQQYF. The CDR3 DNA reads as TGTGCCAGCAGCCAAGGTAGCGGCAATGAACAGCAGTACTTC.